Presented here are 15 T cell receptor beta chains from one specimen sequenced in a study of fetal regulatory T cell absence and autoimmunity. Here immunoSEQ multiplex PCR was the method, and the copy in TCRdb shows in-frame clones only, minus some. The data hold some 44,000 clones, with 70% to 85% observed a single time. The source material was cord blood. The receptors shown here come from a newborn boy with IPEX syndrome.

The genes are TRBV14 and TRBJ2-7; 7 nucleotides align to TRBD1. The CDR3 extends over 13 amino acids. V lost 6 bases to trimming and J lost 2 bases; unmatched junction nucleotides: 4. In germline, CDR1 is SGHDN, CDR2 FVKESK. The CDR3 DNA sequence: TGTGCCAGCAGTCCGGGACAGACCTACGAGCAGTACTTC. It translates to CASSPGQTYEQYF.

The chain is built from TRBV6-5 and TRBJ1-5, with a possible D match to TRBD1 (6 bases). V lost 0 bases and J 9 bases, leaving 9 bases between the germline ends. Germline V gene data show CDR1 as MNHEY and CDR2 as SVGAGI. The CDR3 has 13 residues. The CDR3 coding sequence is TGTGCCAGCAGTTACTCAAGGGGGGTGCCCCAGCATTTT. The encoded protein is CASSYSRGVPQHF.

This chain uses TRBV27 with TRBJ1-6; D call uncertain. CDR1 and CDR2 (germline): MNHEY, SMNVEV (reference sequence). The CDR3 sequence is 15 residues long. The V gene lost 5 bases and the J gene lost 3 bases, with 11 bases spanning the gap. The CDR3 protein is CASSVRWGYNSPLHF. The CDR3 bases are TGTGCCAGCAGTGTAAGATGGGGCTATAATTCACCCCTCCACTTT.

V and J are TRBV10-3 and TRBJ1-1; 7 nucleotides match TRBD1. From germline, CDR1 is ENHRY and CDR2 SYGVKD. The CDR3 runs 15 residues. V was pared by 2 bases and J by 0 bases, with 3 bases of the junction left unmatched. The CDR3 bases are TGTGCCATCAGTGAGGTCAGGGGGATGAACACTGAAGCTTTCTTT. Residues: CAISEVRGMNTEAFF.

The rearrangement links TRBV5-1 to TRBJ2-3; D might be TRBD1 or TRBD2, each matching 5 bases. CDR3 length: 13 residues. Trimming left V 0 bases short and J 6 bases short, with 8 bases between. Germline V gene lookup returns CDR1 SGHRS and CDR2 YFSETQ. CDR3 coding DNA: TGCGCCAGCAGCTTGGGGGGGAGCGATACGCAGTATTTT. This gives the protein CASSLGGSDTQYF.

The DNA for the CDR3 is TGTGCCAGCAGCTCGAAACCGACATTGTTAAGCACAGATACGCAGTATTTT. It yields the protein CASSSKPTLLSTDTQYF. The chain links TRBV5-6 to TRBJ2-3; D remains ambiguous. The CDR3 is 17 residues long. Trimming pared 3 bases from V and 0 bases from J, leaving 17 bases between. Germline lookup yields CDR1 SGHDT and CDR2 YYEEEE.

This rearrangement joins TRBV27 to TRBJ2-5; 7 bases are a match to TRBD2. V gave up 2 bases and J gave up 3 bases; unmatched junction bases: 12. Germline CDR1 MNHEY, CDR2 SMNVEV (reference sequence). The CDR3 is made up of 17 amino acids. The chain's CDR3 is CASSLDREDWVEETQYF. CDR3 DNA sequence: TGTGCCAGCAGTTTAGATCGGGAGGACTGGGTTGAAGAGACCCAGTACTTC.

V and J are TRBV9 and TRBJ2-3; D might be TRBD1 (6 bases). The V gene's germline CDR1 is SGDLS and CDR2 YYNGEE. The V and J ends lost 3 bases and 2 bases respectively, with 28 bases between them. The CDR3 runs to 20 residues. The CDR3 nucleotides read TGTGCCAGCAGCGCCGAGATAGGGGGTGCTGGGGTATCCATCACAGATACGCAGTATTTT. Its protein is CASSAEIGGAGVSITDTQYF.

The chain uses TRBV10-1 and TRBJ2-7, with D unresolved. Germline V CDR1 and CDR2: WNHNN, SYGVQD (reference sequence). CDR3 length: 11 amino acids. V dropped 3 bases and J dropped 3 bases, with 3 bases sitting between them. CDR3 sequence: CASSDGYEQYF. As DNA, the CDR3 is TGCGCCAGCAGTGATGGCTACGAGCAGTACTTC.

The CDR3 DNA is TGTGCCACCAGCAGAGATAGGGCCGGAGATACGCAGTATTTT. Its protein product is CATSRDRAGDTQYF. This chain joins TRBV15 and TRBJ2-3; D is undetermined. This CDR3 has 14 amino acids. The germline V and J ends were trimmed by 0 bases and 5 bases, with 9 bases remaining between them. The germline V gene has CDR1 LNHNV and CDR2 YYDKDF (reference sequence).

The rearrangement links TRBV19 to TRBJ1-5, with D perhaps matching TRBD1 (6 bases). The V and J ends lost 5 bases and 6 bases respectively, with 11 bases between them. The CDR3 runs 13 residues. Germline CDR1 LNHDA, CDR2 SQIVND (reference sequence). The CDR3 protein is CASSGTGRQPQHF. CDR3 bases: TGTGCCAGTAGTGGAACAGGGCGTCAGCCCCAGCATTTT.

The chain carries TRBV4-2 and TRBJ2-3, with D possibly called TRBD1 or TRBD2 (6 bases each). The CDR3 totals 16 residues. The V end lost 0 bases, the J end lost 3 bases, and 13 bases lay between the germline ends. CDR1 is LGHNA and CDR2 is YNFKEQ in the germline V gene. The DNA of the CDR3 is TGTGCCAGCAGCCAAGATGGATCGGGGGCGACAGATACGCAGTATTTT. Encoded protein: CASSQDGSGATDTQYF.

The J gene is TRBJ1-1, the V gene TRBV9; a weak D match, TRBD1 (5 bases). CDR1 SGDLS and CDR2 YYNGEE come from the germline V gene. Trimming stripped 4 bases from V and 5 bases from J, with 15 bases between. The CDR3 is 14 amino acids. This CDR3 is CASSQEGEGTEAFF. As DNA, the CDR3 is TGTGCCAGCAGCCAAGAAGGGGAGGGGACTGAAGCTTTCTTT.

CDR3 DNA: TGTGCCAGCAGCGCGGACAGGGGCACAGATACGCAGTATTTT. Protein: CASSADRGTDTQYF. The chain employs TRBV9 and TRBJ2-3, with 8 nucleotides matching TRBD1. Germline assignment: CDR1 SGDLS and CDR2 YYNGEE. Unmatched junction bases numbered 1, after V lost 3 bases and J lost 1 base. This CDR3 has 14 residues.

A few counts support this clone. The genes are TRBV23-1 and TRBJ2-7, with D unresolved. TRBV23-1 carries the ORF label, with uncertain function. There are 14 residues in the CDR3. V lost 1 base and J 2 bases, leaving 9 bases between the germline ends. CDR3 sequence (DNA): TGCGCCAGCAGTCAATATCCGGAACCCTACGAGCAGTACTTC. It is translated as CASSQYPEPYEQYF.